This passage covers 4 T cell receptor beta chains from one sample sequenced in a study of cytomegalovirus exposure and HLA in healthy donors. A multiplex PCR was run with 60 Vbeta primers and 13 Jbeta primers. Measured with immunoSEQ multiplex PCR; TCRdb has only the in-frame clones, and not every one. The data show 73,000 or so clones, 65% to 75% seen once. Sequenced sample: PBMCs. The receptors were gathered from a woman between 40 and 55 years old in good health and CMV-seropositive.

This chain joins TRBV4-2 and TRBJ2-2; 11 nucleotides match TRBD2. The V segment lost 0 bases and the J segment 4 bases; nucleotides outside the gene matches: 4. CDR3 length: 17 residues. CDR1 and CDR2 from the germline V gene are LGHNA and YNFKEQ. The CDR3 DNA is TGTGCCAGCAGCCAAGAGGGACTAGCGGAGTGCACCGGGGAGCTGTTTTTT. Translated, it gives CASSQEGLAECTGELFF.

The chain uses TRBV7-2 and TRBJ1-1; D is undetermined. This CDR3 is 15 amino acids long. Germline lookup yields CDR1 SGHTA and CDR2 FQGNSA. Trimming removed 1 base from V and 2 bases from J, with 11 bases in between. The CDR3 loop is CASSLGRHRNTEAFF. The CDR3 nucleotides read TGTGCCAGCAGCTTAGGGCGGCATAGAAACACTGAAGCTTTCTTT.

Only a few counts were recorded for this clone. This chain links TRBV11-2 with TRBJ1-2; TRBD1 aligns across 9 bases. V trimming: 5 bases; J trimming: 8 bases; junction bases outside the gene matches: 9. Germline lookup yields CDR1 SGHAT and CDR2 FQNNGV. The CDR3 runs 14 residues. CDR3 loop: CASSLAQGASGYTF. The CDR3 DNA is TGTGCCAGCAGCCTAGCACAGGGGGCAAGCGGCTACACCTTC.

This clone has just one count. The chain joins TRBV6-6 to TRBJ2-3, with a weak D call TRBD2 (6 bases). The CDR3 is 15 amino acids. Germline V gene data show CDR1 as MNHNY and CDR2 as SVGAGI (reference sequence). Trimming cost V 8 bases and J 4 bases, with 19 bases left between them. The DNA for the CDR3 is TGTGCCAGCTCGCCGCCTGGAGGGTTACCAGATACGCAGTATTTT. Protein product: CASSPPGGLPDTQYF.